Listed below are T cell receptor beta chains from one sample, sequenced in a study of glioma-infiltrating T cells after dendritic cell vaccination. Sequenced by immunoSEQ multiplex PCR; TCRdb stores in-frame clones only, minus some. The repertoire holds around 90,000 clones, around four fifths seen once, with approximately 2% in the top ten. Sample: blood, taken after dendritic cell vaccination. These receptor sequences come from a human donor with glioblastoma. Each CDR3 is given with its conserved first and last residue. Where a row states a size, it is once, few, many or the class of an expanded clone; other rows omit it.

cdr3_length | j_call | clone_size | v_call | cdr3_aa
15 | TRBJ2-3 | . | TRBV9 | CASSVGGGSTDTQYF
21 | TRBJ1-1 | few | TRBV2 | CASSPQDTGGHRVRMNTEAFF
16 | TRBJ2-5 | . | TRBV19 | CASSTNRLAGRETQYF
19 | TRBJ1-5 | . | TRBV18 | CASSLDPPSWTGGDQPQHF
15 | TRBJ2-3 | . | TRBV7-2 | CASVRAGGAADTQYF
12 | TRBJ2-7 | . | TRBV5-1 | CASSFSGYEQYF
13 | TRBJ1-1 | . | TRBV6-5 | CASSPGTGHEAFF
14 | TRBJ1-3 | . | TRBV6-6 | CASRDRVSGNTIYF
15 | TRBJ2-3 | . | TRBV6-1 | CASSSYSARTDTQYF
12 | TRBJ2-1 | few | TRBV9 | CASSPWGGEQFF
16 | TRBJ2-2 | . | TRBV5-4 | CASSLAERRNTGELFF